A single sample is the source of the 29 T cell receptor beta chains below, sequenced in a study of blood T cell repertoires in COVID-19. Here immunoSEQ multiplex PCR was the method, and the copy in TCRdb shows in-frame clones only, minus some. The table shows 150,000 or so clones, with about 90% occurring only once. The sequenced sample consisted of peripheral blood. All receptors derive from a woman aged 55 to 70 with acute or convalescent COVID-19.

This chain joins TRBV7-9 and TRBJ1-1, with 7 bases fitting TRBD1. V shed 5 bases and J 2 bases; nucleotides not matched to a gene: 5. This CDR3 spans 14 amino acids. The germline CDR1 and CDR2 sequences are SEHNR and FQNEAQ (reference sequence). DNA of the CDR3: TGTGCCAGCAGCATTACAGGGGTAAACACTGAAGCTTTCTTT. This translates into CASSITGVNTEAFF.

The chain links TRBV9 to TRBJ1-1, with D maybe TRBD1 (5 bases). This CDR3 spans 18 amino acids. The germline gives CDR1 SGDLS, CDR2 YYNGEE. With 0 bases removed from V and 1 base from J, the gap between germline ends came to 19 bases. CDR3 region: CASSVAAWPGVGNTEAFF. In DNA form, the CDR3 reads TGTGCCAGCAGCGTAGCGGCTTGGCCGGGGGTCGGGAACACTGAAGCTTTCTTT. Complete variable domain (other parts from reference TRBV9 and TRBJ1-1): DSGVTQTPKHLITATGQRVTLRCSPRSGDLSVYWYQQSLDQGLQFLIQYYNGEERAKGNILERFSAQQFPDLHSELNLSSLELGDSALYFCASSVAAWPGVGNTEAFFGQGTRLTVV.

The rearrangement uses TRBV24-1 and TRBJ2-5, with D maybe TRBD2 (6 bases). Per the germline V gene, CDR1 is KGHDR and CDR2 is SFDVKD. CDR3 length equals 15 residues. The V end lost 2 bases, the J end lost 3 bases, and 12 bases lay between the germline ends. Here the CDR3 reads CATSDSAGPKETQYF. CDR3 nucleotides: TGTGCCACCAGTGATTCTGCGGGGCCTAAAGAGACCCAGTACTTC.

The genes are TRBV5-1 and TRBJ1-2; D not resolved. The CDR3 runs 15 residues. The germline V and J ends were trimmed by 0 bases and 0 bases, with 9 bases remaining between them. Germline CDR1 and CDR2: SGHRS and YFSETQ. The CDR3 loop is CASSLVGVANYGYTF. The CDR3 DNA reads as TGCGCCAGCAGCTTGGTGGGAGTCGCTAACTATGGCTACACCTTC.

The rearrangement uses TRBV18 and TRBJ2-2; D is undetermined. There are 15 residues in the CDR3. Per germline, CDR1 KGHSH and CDR2 LQKENI. Trimming shortened V by 3 bases and J by 0 bases, and 8 bases separated the two germline ends. In DNA form, the CDR3 reads TGTGCCAGCTCACCGACAAGAGCGAACACCGGGGAGCTGTTTTTT. Its protein product is CASSPTRANTGELFF.

The genes are TRBV5-6 and TRBJ1-6; D is possibly TRBD1 (5 bases). The germline gives CDR1 SGHDT, CDR2 YYEEEE. CDR3 length: 16 amino acids. V was clipped by 0 bases and J by 7 bases, with 14 bases between them. The CDR3 nucleotides read TGTGCCAGCAGCTTGGGAAGTAGCGGGGCAAATTCACCCCTCCACTTT. This encodes CASSLGSSGANSPLHF. Full variable domain (outside the CDR3, taken from reference TRBV5-6 and TRBJ1-6): DAGVTQSPTHLIKTRGQQVTLRCSPKSGHDTVSWYQQALGQGPQFIFQYYEEEERQRGNFPDRFSGHQFPNYSSELNVNALLLGDSALYLCASSLGSSGANSPLHFGNGTRLTVT.

The chain links TRBV18 to TRBJ2-3, with D possibly TRBD2 on 5 matching bases. V was shortened by 3 bases and J by 0 bases, with 19 bases between the two germline ends. Germline CDR1 KGHSH, CDR2 LQKENI. The CDR3 runs to 18 residues. The CDR3 nucleotides are TGTGCCAGCTCACCGGTCGCAGACTACTACCTTAGCACAGATACGCAGTATTTT. As protein: CASSPVADYYLSTDTQYF. Full variable domain (rest looked up from reference TRBV18 and TRBJ2-3): NAGVMQNPRHLVRRRGQEARLRCSPMKGHSHVYWYRQLPEEGLKFMVYLQKENIIDESGMPKERFSAEFPKEGPSILRIQQVVRGDSAAYFCASSPVADYYLSTDTQYFGPGTRLTVL.

The chain carries TRBV6-6 and TRBJ2-2; TRBD1 is a possible D gene (6 bases). The ends were cut back, 5 bases at V and 3 bases at J, with 13 bases in the middle. The CDR3 sequence is 15 residues long. The germline CDR1 and CDR2 sequences are MNHNY and SVGAGI (reference sequence). This CDR3 is CASSPARGDTGELFF. The CDR3, as DNA: TGTGCCAGCAGTCCCGCCAGGGGTGACACCGGGGAGCTGTTTTTT.

In this sample, this clone turned up once. The chain joins TRBV28 to TRBJ1-5, with a weak D call TRBD1 (5 bases). This CDR3 is built from 12 residues. V was cut by 4 bases and J by 4 bases, with 5 bases left in between. Germline V gives CDR1 MDHEN, CDR2 SYDVKM. In DNA form, the CDR3 reads TGTGCCAGCAGTTCAGGGAATCAGCCCCAGCATTTT. Protein product: CASSSGNQPQHF.

The chain links TRBV2 to TRBJ2-1; 9 nucleotides align to TRBD2. Germline loops: CDR1 SNHLY, CDR2 FYNNEI. Trimming removed 1 base from V and 4 bases from J; junction bases left unmatched: 5. This CDR3 has 16 amino acids. CDR3 DNA: TGTGCCAGCAGTGAAGGGATGGCGGGGGGGTACAATGAGCAGTTCTTC. It translates to CASSEGMAGGYNEQFF.

The genes are TRBV25-1 and TRBJ1-5; D is possibly TRBD1 (5 bases). CDR3 length equals 14 residues. The germline V gene has CDR1 MGHDK and CDR2 SYGVNS. V was clipped by 3 bases and J by 1 base, with 7 bases between them. The CDR3 DNA reads as TGTGCCAGCAGTGATAACAGGAGCAATCAGCCCCAGCATTTT. Its protein is CASSDNRSNQPQHF.

V gene TRBV3-1 (or the pseudogene TRBV3-2) combines with J gene TRBJ2-7; 7 bases map to TRBD1. Per germline, CDR1 LGHDT and CDR2 YNNKEL (reference sequence). This CDR3 is built from 14 residues. J lost 3 bases, V lost 6 bases, and 8 bases had no gene match. The CDR3 coding sequence is TGTGCCAGCAGTGTACCGGGACAGAACTACGAGCAGTACTTC. Residues: CASSVPGQNYEQYF.

The rearrangement links TRBV10-3 to TRBJ1-4; 10 nucleotides match TRBD1. Germline CDR1 and CDR2: ENHRY and SYGVKD. This CDR3 has 14 amino acids. Losses at the gene ends were 6 bases for V and 6 bases for J; bases not matched to a gene: 4. CDR3 loop: CAIRGQGMYEKLFF. In DNA, the CDR3 is TGTGCCATCAGGGGACAGGGGATGTATGAAAAACTGTTTTTT.

V usage is TRBV24-1 and J usage is TRBJ1-2; TRBD1 agrees at 9 bases. V gave up 5 bases and J gave up 6 bases; unmatched junction bases: 6. The germline V gene encodes CDR1 KGHDR and CDR2 SFDVKD. This CDR3 region has 14 residues. This CDR3 reads CATSAPGQGHGYTF. As DNA, the CDR3 is TGTGCCACCAGTGCCCCGGGACAGGGACATGGCTACACCTTC.

This sequence joins TRBV7-3 and TRBJ1-2; weak D call: TRBD1 (6 bases). The CDR3 spans 15 residues. The germline CDR1 and CDR2 sequences are SGHTA and FQGTGA. V was pared by 3 bases and J by 6 bases, with 17 bases between. The CDR3 bases are TGTGCCAGCAGCTTGAACGCTGGACAGTGGGATGGCTACACCTTC. Its protein is CASSLNAGQWDGYTF. Looking up the rest from reference TRBV7-3 and TRBJ1-2 gives the full variable domain: GAGVSQTPSNKVTEKGKYVELRCDPISGHTALYWYRQSLGQGPEFLIYFQGTGAADDSGLPNDRFFAVRPEGSVSTLKIQRTERGDSAVYLCASSLNAGQWDGYTFGSGTRLTVV.

DNA for the CDR3: TGTGCCAGTTCTCAGGGGGTTCGCGAGCAGTACTTC. Its translation: CASSQGVREQYF. The chain is built from TRBV3-1 (or the pseudogene TRBV3-2) and TRBJ2-7, with TRBD1 matching 7 bases. The CDR3 consists of 12 residues. The V gene end was trimmed by 9 bases and the J gene end by 6 bases; junction bases not matched to a gene: 8. From germline, CDR1 is LGHDT and CDR2 YNNKEL (reference sequence).

The rearrangement uses TRBV19 and TRBJ1-2; a weak D match, TRBD1 (5 bases). Germline V gives CDR1 LNHDA, CDR2 SQIVND (reference sequence). V was trimmed by 1 base and J by 4 bases, leaving 13 bases between them. This CDR3 contains 15 residues. In nucleotides, the CDR3 is TGTGCCAGTAGTATAGCAAGCAGGGAAAGCTATGGCTACACCTTC. Its protein is CASSIASRESYGYTF.

The V and J genes are TRBV3-1 (or the pseudogene TRBV3-2) and TRBJ2-5; D gene uncertain. The CDR3 has 11 amino acids. Trimming pared 1 base from V and 5 bases from J, leaving 2 bases between. Germline V gene sequence: CDR1 LGHDT, CDR2 YNNKEL (reference sequence). The CDR3 region is CASSQAETQYF. The CDR3 nucleotides read TGTGCCAGCAGCCAAGCGGAGACCCAGTACTTC.

The DNA of the CDR3 is TGTGCCAGCAGTAAACAGGGCCACAATGAAAAACTGTTTTTT. As protein: CASSKQGHNEKLFF. This chain joins TRBV25-1 and TRBJ1-4, with TRBD1 as a possible D gene (6 bases). Trimming left V 5 bases short and J 5 bases short, with 12 bases between. The CDR3 is 14 residues long. CDR1 and CDR2 (germline): MGHDK, SYGVNS.

The chain joins TRBV5-1 to TRBJ2-7; weak D call: TRBD1 (6 bases). The CDR3 totals 14 residues. Per germline, CDR1 SGHRS and CDR2 YFSETQ. Trimming pared 1 base from V and 2 bases from J, leaving 10 bases between. The CDR3 bases are TGCGCCAGCAGCTTGCAAGGGGACACCTACGAGCAGTACTTC. Protein product: CASSLQGDTYEQYF.

This rearrangement joins TRBV6-2 or TRBV6-3 to TRBJ1-5, with 7 positions matching TRBD1. In germline, CDR1 is MNHEY, CDR2 SVGEGT. Trimming removed 0 bases from V and 2 bases from J; junction bases left unmatched: 13. The CDR3 runs 19 residues. The CDR3: CASSYSFLRGRMGNQPQHF. In DNA form, the CDR3 reads TGTGCCAGCAGTTACTCGTTTTTAAGGGGGCGAATGGGCAATCAGCCCCAGCATTTT.

This clone turned up a few times. The gene calls are TRBV7-8 and TRBJ2-7, with TRBD1 matching over 10 bases. Germline assignment: CDR1 SGHVS and CDR2 FQNEAQ. This CDR3 has 17 amino acids. Losses at the gene ends were 1 base for V and 4 bases for J; bases not matched to a gene: 10. CDR3 amino acids: CASSLDVRQGALYEQYF. CDR3 in DNA: TGTGCCAGCAGCTTAGATGTTAGACAGGGGGCCTTATACGAGCAGTACTTC.

The chain employs TRBV7-2 and TRBJ2-3, with a weak D call TRBD2 (7 bases). This CDR3 is 13 amino acids long. The germline gives CDR1 SGHTA, CDR2 FQGNSA. With 4 bases removed from V and 5 bases from J, the gap between germline ends came to 10 bases. CDR3 sequence (DNA): TGTGCCAGCAGCTGGCGGGGGCGAGATACGCAGTATTTT. It is translated as CASSWRGRDTQYF. Based on the CDR3 plus reference TRBV7-2 and TRBJ2-3, the full variable domain is GAGVSQSPSNKVTEKGKDVELRCDPISGHTALYWYRQSLGQGLEFLIYFQGNSAPDKSGLPSDRFSAERTGGSVSTLTIQRTQQEDSAVYLCASSWRGRDTQYFGPGTRLTVL.

The chain is built from TRBV6-6 and TRBJ1-1; D may be TRBD1 (5 bases). V lost 7 bases and J 0 bases, leaving 12 bases between the germline ends. This CDR3 has 14 residues. Germline CDR1 reads MNHNY; CDR2 reads SVGAGI (reference sequence). CDR3 in amino acids: CASMKEGLNTEAFF. CDR3 DNA sequence: TGTGCCAGCATGAAGGAGGGGTTGAACACTGAAGCTTTCTTT.

V is TRBV7-2 and J is TRBJ1-3, with D unresolved. CDR1 and CDR2 from the germline V gene are SGHTA and FQGNSA. Between the trimmed V and J ends, which lost 2 bases and 3 bases, there was a span of 8 bases. The CDR3 sequence is 14 residues long. In DNA form, the CDR3 reads TGTGCCAGCAGCTTAAAGGGAGTTGGAAACACCATATATTTT. It codes for CASSLKGVGNTIYF. The entire variable domain, with the rest obtained from reference TRBV7-2 and TRBJ1-3, is as follows: GAGVSQSPSNKVTEKGKDVELRCDPISGHTALYWYRQSLGQGLEFLIYFQGNSAPDKSGLPSDRFSAERTGGSVSTLTIQRTQQEDSAVYLCASSLKGVGNTIYFGEGSWLTVV.

The CDR3 nucleotides are TGCAGCGTTGACGTAGCGGGGGGCACAGATACGCAGTATTTT. This gives the protein CSVDVAGGTDTQYF. The chain joins TRBV29-1 to TRBJ2-3; TRBD2 agrees at 9 bases. This CDR3 region has 14 residues. Germline trimming cut 3 bases from V and 1 base from J; bases unmatched to any gene: 2. Germline V gene lookup returns CDR1 SQVTM and CDR2 ANQGSEA.

The gene calls are TRBV5-5 and TRBJ1-1, with 12 positions matching TRBD1. The length of the CDR3 is 18 residues. CDR1 SGHKS and CDR2 YYEKEE come from the germline V gene (reference sequence). Trimming at V came to 0 bases and at J to 0 bases, leaving 6 bases not matched to a gene. The CDR3: CASSLGGTGGVMNTEAFF. The CDR3 DNA sequence: TGTGCCAGCAGCTTGGGAGGGACAGGGGGCGTCATGAACACTGAAGCTTTCTTT. Full variable domain (remainder filled in from reference TRBV5-5 and TRBJ1-1): DAGVTQSPTHLIKTRGQQVTLRCSPISGHKSVSWYQQVLGQGPQFIFQYYEKEERGRGNFPDRFSARQFPNYSSELNVNALLLGDSALYLCASSLGGTGGVMNTEAFFGQGTRLTVV.

This clone was observed a few times. This chain links TRBV6-5 with TRBJ2-7; 7 bases agree with TRBD1. This CDR3 contains 13 residues. Germline V gene sequence: CDR1 MNHEY, CDR2 SVGAGI. V trimming: 6 bases; J trimming: 1 base; junction bases outside the gene matches: 3. For the CDR3, the DNA is TGTGCCAGCAGGAAGGGACAGTCCTACGAGCAGTACTTC. The encoded protein is CASRKGQSYEQYF.

This clone was observed a few times. The CDR3: CSVLTQGDSGGYTF. In nucleotides, the CDR3 is TGCAGCGTTTTGACCCAGGGGGACTCCGGCGGCTACACCTTC. The rearrangement uses TRBV29-1 and TRBJ1-2, with 7 bases lining up with TRBD1. CDR1 is SQVTM and CDR2 is ANQGSEA in the germline V gene. V shed 5 bases, J shed 8 bases, and the junction held 14 bases outside the gene matches. The CDR3 is 14 residues long.